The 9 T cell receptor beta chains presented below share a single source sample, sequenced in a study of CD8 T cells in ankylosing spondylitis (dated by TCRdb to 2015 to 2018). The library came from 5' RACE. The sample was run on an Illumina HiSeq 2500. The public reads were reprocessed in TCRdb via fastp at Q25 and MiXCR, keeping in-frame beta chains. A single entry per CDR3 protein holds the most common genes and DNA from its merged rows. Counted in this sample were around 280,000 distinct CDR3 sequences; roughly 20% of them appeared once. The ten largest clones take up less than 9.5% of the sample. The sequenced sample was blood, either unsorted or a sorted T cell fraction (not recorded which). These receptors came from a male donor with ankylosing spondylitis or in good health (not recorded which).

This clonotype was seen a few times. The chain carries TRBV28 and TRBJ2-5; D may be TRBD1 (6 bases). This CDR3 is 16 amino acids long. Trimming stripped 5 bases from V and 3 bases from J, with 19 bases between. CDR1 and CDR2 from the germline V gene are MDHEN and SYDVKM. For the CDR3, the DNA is TGTGCCAGCAGTCTGTGGACAGTTGGCATCAAAGAGACCCAGTACTTC. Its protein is CASSLWTVGIKETQYF.

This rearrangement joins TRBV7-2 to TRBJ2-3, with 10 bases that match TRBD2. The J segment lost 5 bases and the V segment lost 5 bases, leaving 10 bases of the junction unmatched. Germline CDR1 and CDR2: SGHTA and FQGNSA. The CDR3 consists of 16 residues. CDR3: CASSPQAGGREDTQYF. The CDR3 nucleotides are TGTGCCAGCAGCCCCCAAGCGGGGGGGCGGGAAGATACGCAGTATTTT.

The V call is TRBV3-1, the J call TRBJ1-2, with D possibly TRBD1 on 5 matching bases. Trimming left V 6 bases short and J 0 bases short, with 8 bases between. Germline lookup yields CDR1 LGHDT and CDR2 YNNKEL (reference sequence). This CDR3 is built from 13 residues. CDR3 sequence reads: CASRPGPNYGYTF. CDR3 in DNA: TGTGCCAGCAGACCGGGGCCTAACTATGGCTACACCTTC.

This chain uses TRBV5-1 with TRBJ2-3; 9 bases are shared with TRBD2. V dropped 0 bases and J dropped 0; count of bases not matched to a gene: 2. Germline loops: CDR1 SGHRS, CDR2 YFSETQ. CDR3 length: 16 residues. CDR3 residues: CASSLAAGGSTDTQYF. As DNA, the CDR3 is TGCGCCAGCAGCTTGGCAGCGGGAGGTAGCACAGATACGCAGTATTTT. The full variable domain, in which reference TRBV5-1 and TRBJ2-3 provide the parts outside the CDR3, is KAGVTQTPRYLIKTRGQQVTLSCSPISGHRSVSWYQQTPGQGLQFLFEYFSETQRNKGNFPGRFSGRQFSNSRSEMNVSTLELGDSALYLCASSLAAGGSTDTQYFGPGTRLTVL.

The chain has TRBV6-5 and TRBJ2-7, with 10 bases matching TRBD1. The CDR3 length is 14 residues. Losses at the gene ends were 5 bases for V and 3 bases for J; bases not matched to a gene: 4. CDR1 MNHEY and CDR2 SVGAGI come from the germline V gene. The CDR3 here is CASSNDRGHYEQYV. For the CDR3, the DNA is TGTGCCAGCAGTAACGACAGGGGGCACTACGAGCAGTACGTC.

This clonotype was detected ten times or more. In DNA form, the CDR3 reads TGCGCCAGCAGCTTGTATACAGATACGCAGTATTTT. Translated: CASSLYTDTQYF. The J gene is TRBJ2-3, the V gene TRBV5-1; D is undetermined. Trimming stripped 1 base from V and 3 bases from J, with 3 bases between. The CDR3 runs 12 residues. CDR1 and CDR2 from the germline V gene are SGHRS and YFSETQ.

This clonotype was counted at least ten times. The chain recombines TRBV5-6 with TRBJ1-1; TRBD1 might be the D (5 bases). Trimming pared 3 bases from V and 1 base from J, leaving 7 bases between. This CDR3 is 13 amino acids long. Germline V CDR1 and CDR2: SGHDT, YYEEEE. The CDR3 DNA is TGTGCCAGCAGCTCCAGGGAGAACACTGAAGCTTTCTTT. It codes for CASSSRENTEAFF.

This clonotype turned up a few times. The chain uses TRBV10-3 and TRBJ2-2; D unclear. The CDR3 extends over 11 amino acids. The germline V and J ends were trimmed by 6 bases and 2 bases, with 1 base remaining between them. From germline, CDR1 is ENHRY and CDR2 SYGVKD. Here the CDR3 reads CAIRNTGELFF. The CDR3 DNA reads TGTGCCATCAGAAACACCGGGGAGCTGTTTTTT.

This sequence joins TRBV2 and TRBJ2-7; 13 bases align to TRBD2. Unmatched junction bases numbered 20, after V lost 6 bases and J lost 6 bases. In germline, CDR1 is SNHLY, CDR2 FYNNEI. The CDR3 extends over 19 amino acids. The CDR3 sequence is CASSGQGTTSGRLVSEQYV. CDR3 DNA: TGTGCCAGCAGCGGACAGGGGACGACTAGCGGGAGGCTGGTCTCCGAGCAGTACGTC.